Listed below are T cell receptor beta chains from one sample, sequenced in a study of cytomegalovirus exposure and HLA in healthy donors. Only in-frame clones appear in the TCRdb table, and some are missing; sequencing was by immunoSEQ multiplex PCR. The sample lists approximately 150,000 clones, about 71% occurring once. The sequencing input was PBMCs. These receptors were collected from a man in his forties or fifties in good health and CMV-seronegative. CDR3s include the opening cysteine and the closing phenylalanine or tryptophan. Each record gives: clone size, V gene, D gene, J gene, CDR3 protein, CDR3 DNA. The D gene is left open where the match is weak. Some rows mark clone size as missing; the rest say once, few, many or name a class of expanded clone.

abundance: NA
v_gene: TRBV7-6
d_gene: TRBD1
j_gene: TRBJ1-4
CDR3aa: CASSNGQGINEKLFF
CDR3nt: TGTGCCAGCAGCAACGGACAGGGGATTAATGAAAAACTGTTTTTT

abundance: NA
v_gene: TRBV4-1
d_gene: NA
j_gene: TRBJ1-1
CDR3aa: CASSQDGSSAEAFF
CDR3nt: TGCGCCAGCAGCCAAGATGGTTCAAGCGCTGAAGCTTTCTTT

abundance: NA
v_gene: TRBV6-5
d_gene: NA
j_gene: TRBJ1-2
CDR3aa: CASRSPDSIKNGYTF
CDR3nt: TGTGCCAGCAGATCACCCGACAGCATCAAGAATGGCTACACCTTC

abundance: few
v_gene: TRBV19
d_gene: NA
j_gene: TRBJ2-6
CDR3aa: CASSMYISGANVLTF
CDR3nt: TGTGCCAGTAGTATGTACATCTCTGGGGCCAACGTCCTGACTTTC

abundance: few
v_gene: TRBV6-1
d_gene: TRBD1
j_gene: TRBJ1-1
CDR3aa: CATTDRGKVGTEAFF
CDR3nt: TGTGCCACGACGGACAGGGGAAAAGTTGGCACTGAAGCTTTCTTT

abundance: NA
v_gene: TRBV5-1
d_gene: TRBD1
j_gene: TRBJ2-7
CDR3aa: CASSLDGTGGAYEQYF
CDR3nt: TGCGCCAGCAGCTTGGACGGGACAGGGGGCGCGTACGAGCAGTACTTC

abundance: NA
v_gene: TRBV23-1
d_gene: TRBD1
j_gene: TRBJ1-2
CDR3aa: CANRDRDYGYTF
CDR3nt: TGCGCCAACCGGGACAGGGACTATGGCTACACCTTC

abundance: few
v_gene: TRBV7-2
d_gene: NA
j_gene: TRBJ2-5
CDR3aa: CASSYTETQYF
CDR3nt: TGTGCCAGCAGCTACACAGAGACCCAGTACTTC

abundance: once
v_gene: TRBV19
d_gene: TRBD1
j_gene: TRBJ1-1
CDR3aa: CASSIGVTGVNAEAFF
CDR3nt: TGTGCCAGTAGTATAGGAGTGACAGGGGTGAACGCTGAAGCTTTCTTT

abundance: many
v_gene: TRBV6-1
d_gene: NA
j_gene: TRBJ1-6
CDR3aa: CASVVDSPSPLHF
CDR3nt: TGTGCCAGCGTTGTGGACTCCCCTTCACCCCTCCACTTT

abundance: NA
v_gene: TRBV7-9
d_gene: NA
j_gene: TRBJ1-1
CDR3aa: CASSLMSRVATEAFF
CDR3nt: TGTGCCAGCAGCTTAATGTCTCGCGTCGCCACTGAAGCTTTCTTT

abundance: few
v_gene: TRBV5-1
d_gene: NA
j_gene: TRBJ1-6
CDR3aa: CASSLAGAAVYNSPLHF
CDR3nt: TGCGCCAGCAGCTTGGCCGGCGCGGCAGTCTATAATTCACCCCTCCACTTT

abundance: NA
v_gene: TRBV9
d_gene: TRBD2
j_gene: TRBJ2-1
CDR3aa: CASSVGTSGVYNEQFF
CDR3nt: TGTGCCAGCAGCGTAGGAACTAGCGGGGTGTACAATGAGCAGTTCTTC

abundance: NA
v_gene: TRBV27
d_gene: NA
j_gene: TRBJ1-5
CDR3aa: CASSLSGSNQPQHF
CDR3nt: TGTGCCAGCAGTTTATCCGGGAGCAATCAGCCCCAGCATTTT

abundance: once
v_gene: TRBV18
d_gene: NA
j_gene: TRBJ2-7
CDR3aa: CASSPPRDTARYEQYF
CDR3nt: TGTGCCAGCTCACCGCCCAGGGACACGGCCCGCTACGAGCAGTACTTC